A single TCR beta chain is shown here with its context. This specimen comes from a study of blood T cell repertoires in COVID-19. Study context: PBMCs, B-cell-depleted T cells, or T cells were the source of the cDNA or gDNA that made up the material.

Using immunoSEQ multiplex PCR, the repertoire was profiled, and TCRdb retains in-frame clones only, with some absent. The profile shows 150,000 to 200,000 clones, 65% to 80% of them singletons. CDR3 length: 12 amino acids. With 4 bases clipped from V and 10 bases from J, the junction kept 5 bases outside the gene matches. Germline-derived CDR1 and CDR2 are SGHAT and FQNNGV. This clonotype originated in a woman aged 45-59 years with acute COVID-19. This chain links TRBV11-2 with TRBJ1-1, with 8 bases lining up with TRBD1. The specimen was PBMCs or T cells enriched from blood (not recorded which). Here the CDR3 reads CASSYEQGGAFF. CDR3 bases: TGTGCCAGCAGCTACGAACAGGGGGGAGCTTTCTTT.